The 27 T cell receptor beta chains listed next were all sequenced from one sample in a study of CD4 and CD8 cells across lung adenocarcinoma regions. TCRdb fed the PCR reads into MiXCR, producing one record per CDR3 protein. The profile shows 20,000 to 25,000 distinct CDR3 sequences, approximately 52% of them singletons. The sequenced sample was CD4+ T cells from the center of a lung tumor. The source is a male donor with lung adenocarcinoma. The CD4 and CD8 labels of this study may be unreliable.

This clonotype was seen more than once but under ten times. J is TRBJ2-5 and V is TRBV20-1; a weak D match, TRBD2 (5 bases). The CDR3 runs 15 residues. Trimming stripped 6 bases from V and 2 bases from J, with 19 bases between. CDR1 is DFQATT and CDR2 is SNEGSKA in the germline V gene (reference sequence). The DNA of the CDR3 is TGCAGTGCATCCCACCGTGGAGCGGCACAAGAGACCCAGTACTTC. Residues: CSASHRGAAQETQYF.

As for this clonotype: Its ends do not fully match the called genes, so a read error is possible. The V and J genes are TRBV6-1 and TRBJ2-1; D not resolved. This CDR3 comprises 15 residues. Germline V gene data show CDR1 as MNHNS and CDR2 as SASEGT. CDR3 sequence (DNA): TGTGCCAGCGGTGAATGGCTTGCGGCCTACGATGCGCAGTTCTTC. Translation: CASGEWLAAYDAQFF.

This clonotype was seen a handful of times. The rearrangement joins TRBV7-2 to TRBJ2-2; 8 bases line up with TRBD1. This CDR3 is 16 amino acids long. Trimming removed 1 base from V and 1 base from J; junction bases left unmatched: 2. In germline, CDR1 is SGHTA, CDR2 FQGNSA. CDR3 sequence (DNA): TGTGCCAGCAGCTTAGGTGGACAGGGGAACACCGGGGAGCTGTTTTTT. Protein sequence: CASSLGGQGNTGELFF.

There are many counts of this clonotype. This chain links TRBV7-2 with TRBJ1-6; D gene ambiguous. From germline, CDR1 is SGHTA and CDR2 FQGNSA. V lost 5 bases, J lost 9 bases, and 8 bases lay in between. This CDR3 is built from 12 residues. CDR3 sequence reads: CASSRTFSPLHF. The CDR3 coding sequence is TGTGCCAGCAGCCGGACCTTTTCACCCCTCCACTTT.

This clonotype was seen just once. V usage is TRBV6-1 and J usage is TRBJ2-5; D is ambiguous. The DNA end favors TRBJ2-7, so the J call may be wrong. Germline values: CDR1 MNHNS, CDR2 SASEGT. The CDR3 totals 14 residues. This chain's CDR3 is CASSEARDPYEQYV. DNA of the CDR3: TGTGCCAGCAGTGAAGCGCGCGACCCATACGAGCAGTACGTC.

Only a few counts were recorded for this clonotype. V gene TRBV5-1 combines with J gene TRBJ2-3; TRBD1 or TRBD2 may be the D gene (8 bases each). V was pared by 5 bases and J by 10 bases, with 17 bases between. The germline V gene encodes CDR1 SGHRS and CDR2 YFSETQ. The CDR3 runs 13 residues. For the CDR3, the DNA is TGCGCCAGCAGTAGCGGGACGGGACAGGCGCAGTATTTT. Amino acid sequence: CASSSGTGQAQYF. The variable domain in full, completed from reference TRBV5-1 and TRBJ2-3, reads KAGVTQTPRYLIKTRGQQVTLSCSPISGHRSVSWYQQTPGQGLQFLFEYFSETQRNKGNFPGRFSGRQFSNSRSEMNVSTLELGDSALYLCASSSGTGQAQYFGPGTRLTVL.

The chain has TRBV4-3 and TRBJ2-3; D not resolved. V was pared by 0 bases and J by 5 bases, with 9 bases between. Germline values: CDR1 LGHNA, CDR2 YSLEER. This CDR3 spans 14 amino acids. The CDR3 here is CASSQDNRVDTQYF. The CDR3 nucleotides are TGCGCCAGCAGCCAAGATAATCGCGTAGATACGCAGTATTTT.

This rearrangement joins TRBV6-5 to TRBJ2-3, with D hard to call. The J call may be mistaken, given a closer DNA end match to TRBJ2-7. The CDR3 has 13 residues. Germline CDR1 reads MNHEY; CDR2 reads SVGAGI. The CDR3 DNA follows: TGTGCCAGCAGTTACTCATTCGGTGCTACGCAGTACTTC. It codes for CASSYSFGATQYF.

This chain joins TRBV28 and TRBJ1-1; D is undetermined. Germline CDR1 MDHEN, CDR2 SYDVKM. The CDR3 has 8 amino acids. The germline V and J ends were trimmed by 7 bases and 6 bases, with 0 bases remaining between them. CDR3 residues: CASTEAFF. CDR3 DNA sequence: TGTGCCAGCACTGAAGCTTTCTTT.

The rearrangement joins TRBV6-1 to TRBJ2-2, with TRBD2 matching 7 bases. The J call may be in error: the DNA end matches TRBJ2-3 better. Germline V gene data show CDR1 as MNHNS and CDR2 as SASEGT. This CDR3 region has 15 residues. Here the CDR3 DNA reads TGTGCCAGCAGTGAAGAGGGAGGGAGCCCCGGGGAGCAGTATTTT. Protein sequence: CASSEEGGSPGEQYF.

The chain recombines TRBV7-6 with TRBJ2-1, with D tentatively TRBD1 (8 bases). V was clipped by 4 bases and J by 6 bases, with 22 bases between them. Germline V gene lookup returns CDR1 SGHVS and CDR2 FNYEAQ. The CDR3 runs to 17 residues. The CDR3 coding sequence is TGTGCCAGCAGCTCGGGGACAGGCCGACTAGCCAGCAATGAGCAGTTCTTC. It codes for CASSSGTGRLASNEQFF.

Many counts were recorded for this clonotype. The CDR3 protein is CAISAGTGQSTDTQYF. The CDR3 nucleotides are TGTGCCATCAGTGCCGGGACAGGACAAAGCACAGATACGCAGTATTTT. The chain has TRBV10-3 and TRBJ2-3, with 8 bases identical to TRBD1. Germline CDR1 ENHRY, CDR2 SYGVKD. V was clipped by 4 bases and J by 0 bases; unmatched bases: 6. This CDR3 region has 16 residues.

This clonotype was observed a handful of times. The rearrangement uses TRBV23-1 and TRBJ2-6; 7 nucleotides align to TRBD1. TRBV23-1 is placed among ORFs of uncertain function. The ends lost 3 bases at V and 0 bases at J; junction bases unmatched: 8. CDR3 length: 18 residues. The DNA of the CDR3 is TGCGCCAGCAGTCAGGGGACAGCTGAAGACTCTGGGGCCAACGTCCTGACTTTC. Its protein is CASSQGTAEDSGANVLTF.

At least ten counts were recorded for this clonotype. The J gene is TRBJ2-2, the V gene TRBV12-3 or TRBV12-4; a possible D gene is TRBD1 (6 bases). There are 15 residues in the CDR3. Trimming took 6 bases from V and 4 from J, leaving 15 bases between them. The CDR3 reads CASSKDSLVTGELFF. The CDR3 nucleotides read TGTGCCAGCAGCAAGGACAGCCTAGTCACCGGGGAGCTGTTTTTT.

This sequence joins TRBV10-3 and TRBJ2-1; the match to TRBD2 covers 10 bases. CDR3 length: 13 residues. V lost 3 bases, J lost 10 bases, and 3 bases stayed unmatched. Germline CDR1 ENHRY, CDR2 SYGVKD. The CDR3 protein is CAISDLLAGEQFF. The CDR3 region has the DNA TGTGCCATCAGTGACCTACTAGCGGGAGAGCAGTTCTTC.

This clonotype appeared many times. This chain links TRBV27 with TRBJ1-5; TRBD1 is a possible D gene (6 bases). CDR1 and CDR2 from the germline V gene are MNHEY and SMNVEV (reference sequence). Trimming took off 5 bases at V and 5 bases at J, with 13 bases between the two ends. There are 14 residues in the CDR3. The CDR3 is CASSRVGGYQPQHF. CDR3 coding DNA: TGTGCCAGCAGTAGAGTAGGGGGTTATCAGCCCCAGCATTTT.

In its sample, this clonotype was seen many times. This chain connects TRBV6-2 or TRBV6-3 to TRBJ2-7; TRBD2 aligns across 14 bases. V was clipped by 4 bases and J by 4 bases; unmatched bases: 12. CDR1 is MNHEY, CDR2 SVGEGT, per germline. The CDR3 sequence is 18 residues long. The CDR3 region is CASSSPTGLAGVSYEQYF. Written as DNA, the CDR3 is TGTGCCAGCAGTTCGCCCACGGGACTAGCGGGAGTTTCGTACGAGCAGTACTTC.

This clonotype was seen a handful of times. V is TRBV7-2 and J is TRBJ1-6; TRBD1 matches at 10 bases. The CDR3 sequence is 16 residues long. V lost 5 bases, J lost 7 bases, and 8 bases stayed unmatched. Germline V lookup: CDR1 SGHTA, CDR2 FQGNSA. This CDR3 reads CASSIFRDRGNSPLHF. Written as DNA, the CDR3 is TGTGCCAGCAGCATCTTCCGGGACAGGGGCAATTCACCCCTCCACTTT.

This clonotype was seen a few times. The rearrangement joins TRBV9 to TRBJ2-2; D gene unclear. Looked up from germline, CDR1 is SGDLS and CDR2 is YYNGEE. V gave up 0 bases and J gave up 4 bases, with 4 bases separating them. The CDR3 contains 13 residues. The CDR3 DNA is TGTGCCAGCAGCGTAGACCTCACCGGGGAGCTGTTTTTT. Amino acids: CASSVDLTGELFF.

In regard to this clonotype: At one end, the junction sequence differs from germline, possibly due to a read error. The CDR3 DNA reads TGTGCCGGCAGTGACGGGGGCGGTGGTGCAGATACGCAGTATTTC. This sequence encodes CAGSDGGGGADTQYF. This chain links TRBV6-4 with TRBJ2-3; perhaps D is TRBD1 or TRBD2 (6 bases each). CDR3 length: 15 amino acids. The germline gives CDR1 MRHNA, CDR2 SNTAGT.

V is TRBV10-2 and J is TRBJ2-5; 9 bases map to TRBD2. This CDR3 is built from 19 residues. CDR1 is WSHSY, CDR2 SAAADI, per germline. V lost 6 bases to trimming and J lost 0 bases; unmatched junction nucleotides: 17. The CDR3 DNA reads TGCGCCAGCAGGACCGGGACGGGCGGGAGGGGCCGGGACCAAGAGACCCAGTACTTC. It yields the protein CASRTGTGGRGRDQETQYF.

Turning to this clonotype: At one of its ends the junction is not consistent with the germline gene, which may arise from a read error. This chain joins TRBV10-2 and TRBJ2-4, with D possibly being TRBD2 (5 bases). The CDR3 loop spans 15 amino acids. Germline CDR1 WSHSY, CDR2 SAAADI. The CDR3 sequence is CARVEGMWATNMQYF. In DNA form, the CDR3 reads TGCGCCCGCGTTGAGGGCATGTGGGCCACAAACATGCAGTACTTC.

Concerning this clonotype: At one end the junction does not follow the germline gene, possibly because of a read error. The chain carries TRBV10-1 and TRBJ2-3; possible D gene TRBD2, 6 bases. There are 13 residues in the CDR3. Germline V lookup: CDR1 WNHNN, CDR2 SYGVQD (reference sequence). The CDR3 coding sequence is TGCGCCACGGGTGAGGCGGGAACAAACACGCAGTACTTT. Translating it yields CATGEAGTNTQYF.

This clonotype was counted between two and nine times. The rearrangement uses TRBV20-1 and TRBJ2-1; D call uncertain. The V end was cut by 6 bases, the J end by 7 bases, with 19 bases between. The CDR3 is 14 residues long. Germline CDR1 and CDR2: DFQATT and SNEGSKA (reference sequence). The CDR3 nucleotides are TGCAGTGCCCCAACTTTGAACTTGTGGAATGAGCAGTTCTTC. This translates into CSAPTLNLWNEQFF.

The chain combines TRBV6-5 with TRBJ2-3; 12 bases match TRBD1. J was trimmed by 6 bases and V by 4 bases; bases with no gene match: 5. CDR1 and CDR2 (germline): MNHEY, SVGAGI. This CDR3 contains 15 residues. CDR3 protein: CASSSGTGGSDTQYF. Here the CDR3 DNA reads TGTGCCAGCAGTTCCGGGACAGGGGGCTCGGATACGCAGTATTTT.

This rearrangement joins TRBV10-2 to TRBJ2-5; 9 nucleotides align to TRBD2. V was clipped by 6 bases and J by 4 bases; unmatched bases: 21. The CDR3 loop spans 19 amino acids. Germline V CDR1 and CDR2: WSHSY, SAAADI. For the CDR3, the DNA is TGCGCCAGCAGGACCGGGGCGGGCGGGGGGGGCGGGGGAGCAGAGACCCAGTACTTC. Its protein product is CASRTGAGGGGGGAETQYF.

V gene TRBV28 combines with J gene TRBJ1-2; D possibly corresponds to TRBD1 (5 bases). Germline lookup yields CDR1 MDHEN and CDR2 SYDVKM. The V and J ends lost 2 bases and 8 bases respectively, with 9 bases between them. The CDR3 loop spans 12 amino acids. This CDR3 reads CASSLAGEGYTF. CDR3 DNA sequence: TGTGCCAGCAGTTTAGCGGGGGAGGGCTACACCTTC.